A single sample is the source of the 13 T cell receptor beta chains below, sequenced in a study of human versus mouse CDR3 diversity and MHC coevolution (TCRdb year 2017). The library was made by the immunoSEQ multiplex PCR assay. In TCRdb, the immuneACCESS table is reduced to in-frame sequences with V and J assigned. These tables do not hold every clone; where another copy was compared, an unresolved V gene accounts for under half, and the others remain unexplained. The sample contains tens of thousands of clones, about 94% of them found a single time. The ten largest clonotypes hold 1.3% to 1.5% of the sample. The sample was naive CD4+ T cells from blood. What the cell subset or site label conveys for this sample: CD45RO-negative CD62L-positive naive CD4 T cells. The receptors were sampled from a person aged 30-69 years in good health.

The CDR3 is CASSTPGNHEQYF. The CDR3 bases are TGCGCCAGCAGCACCCCAGGGAACCACGAGCAGTACTTC. This sequence joins TRBV5-1 and TRBJ2-7; a possible D gene is TRBD1 (5 bases). Trimming removed 4 bases from V and 5 bases from J, with 13 bases in between. Germline V gene lookup returns CDR1 SGHRS and CDR2 YFSETQ. This CDR3 region has 13 residues.

The V and J genes are TRBV2 and TRBJ2-5; a weak D match, TRBD1 (6 bases). The DNA end is more similar to TRBJ2-7, so the J call may be wrong. CDR3 length equals 14 residues. Germline CDR1 and CDR2: SNHLY and FYNNEI. CDR3 amino acids: CASRATGSSYEQYF. The CDR3 DNA reads TGTGCCAGCAGAGCCACAGGGTCCTCCTACGAGCAGTACTTC.

The J gene is TRBJ1-2, the V gene TRBV7-9; the match to TRBD1 covers 10 bases. J was trimmed by 5 bases and V by 6 bases; bases with no gene match: 3. There are 13 residues in the CDR3. Germline assignment: CDR1 SEHNR and CDR2 FQNEAQ (reference sequence). For the CDR3, the DNA is TGTGCCAGCAGTCCGGGACAGGGGTATGGCTACACCTTC. Its translation is CASSPGQGYGYTF.

V and J are TRBV28 and TRBJ1-1, with D tentatively TRBD1 (6 bases). The CDR3 contains 15 residues. Germline V gene lookup returns CDR1 MDHEN and CDR2 SYDVKM. The V gene lost 4 bases and the J gene lost 4 bases, with 16 bases spanning the gap. The CDR3 DNA sequence: TGTGCCAGCAGTTCCAACAGGGCTTTGGGCACTGAAGCTTTCTTT. Translating gives CASSSNRALGTEAFF.

The rearrangement links TRBV7-2 to TRBJ1-1; TRBD1 might be the D (6 bases). Trimming took off 6 bases at V and 1 base at J, with 9 bases between the two ends. Germline V gene lookup returns CDR1 SGHTA and CDR2 FQGNSA. The CDR3 runs to 13 residues. This CDR3 is CASSKQGNTEAFF. In DNA form, the CDR3 reads TGTGCCAGCAGTAAACAGGGGAACACTGAAGCTTTCTTT.

V and J are TRBV15 and TRBJ1-5; TRBD1 aligns across 8 bases. Looked up from germline, CDR1 is LNHNV and CDR2 is YYDKDF (reference sequence). The CDR3 runs 15 residues. The ends lost 5 bases at V and 6 bases at J; junction bases unmatched: 9. The CDR3 bases are TGTGCCACCAGCGGTTACAGGGGGTTGGGTCAGCCCCAGCATTTT. Encoded protein: CATSGYRGLGQPQHF.

This rearrangement joins TRBV9 to TRBJ1-1, with 8 bases aligning to TRBD1. The CDR3 consists of 13 residues. CDR1 SGDLS and CDR2 YYNGEE come from the germline V gene. J was trimmed by 11 bases and V by 7 bases; bases with no gene match: 13. The CDR3 region has the DNA TGTGCCAGCGCCGGACAGGGTAAGGTCGAGGCTTTCTTT. As protein: CASAGQGKVEAFF.

This clone was counted a few times. The gene calls are TRBV10-3 and TRBJ2-7; D is unclear. Germline V lookup: CDR1 ENHRY, CDR2 SYGVKD. V lost 10 bases and J lost 0, with 16 bases in between. This CDR3 spans 14 amino acids. The CDR3 DNA follows: TGTGCCACCGAAGAGTCAGCGAGCTCCTACGAGCAGTACTTC. This gives the protein CATEESASSYEQYF.

The chain is built from TRBV30 and TRBJ1-4; possible D gene TRBD1, 5 bases. Germline CDR1 GTSNPN, CDR2 SVGIG (reference sequence). CDR3 size: 11 residues. CDR3: CARGVNEKLFF. CDR3 bases: TGTGCTCGGGGGGTTAATGAAAAACTGTTTTTT.

The J gene is TRBJ1-3, the V gene TRBV18, with 12 bases lining up with TRBD1. From germline, CDR1 is KGHSH and CDR2 LQKENI. The CDR3 is 17 amino acids. The V segment lost 4 bases and the J segment 4 bases; nucleotides outside the gene matches: 8. This CDR3 is CASSLSGTGGQGNTIYF. DNA of the CDR3: TGTGCCAGCTCACTATCCGGGACAGGGGGCCAAGGAAACACCATATATTTT.

CDR3 residues: CASSINTGGASEAFF. The DNA for the CDR3 is TGTGCCAGTAGTATTAATACAGGGGGCGCCTCTGAAGCTTTCTTT. The chain has TRBV19 and TRBJ1-1, with 9 positions matching TRBD1. The CDR3 covers 15 residues. In germline, CDR1 is LNHDA, CDR2 SQIVND (reference sequence). With 3 bases clipped from V and 6 bases from J, the junction kept 8 bases outside the gene matches.

The chain carries TRBV7-3 and TRBJ2-7, with 7 bases identical to TRBD1. The CDR3 loop spans 14 amino acids. The germline V gene has CDR1 SGHTA and CDR2 FQGTGA. After removal of 5 bases from V and 3 bases from J, the junction contained 7 bases not matched to a gene. The CDR3 bases are TGTGCCAGCAGCCCCGGGACAGCGATCTACGAGCAGTACTTC. This translates into CASSPGTAIYEQYF.

V and J are TRBV5-1 and TRBJ2-1; possible D gene TRBD2, 5 bases. CDR1 and CDR2 from the germline V gene are SGHRS and YFSETQ. CDR3 length: 16 residues. Between the trimmed V and J ends, which lost 0 bases and 5 bases, there was a span of 15 bases. The CDR3 is CASSLALRADNNEQFF. The CDR3 DNA sequence: TGCGCCAGCAGCTTGGCCTTGAGGGCAGACAACAATGAGCAGTTCTTC.